This T cell receptor beta chain stems from a study of T cells in Graves' hyperthyroidism and ophthalmopathy. Study-wide context: The authors collected peripheral blood at initial diagnosis, before any treatment. The study's findings and limits: The model forecast ophthalmopathy, anticipating it by a median about six months before onset.

Trimming removed 0 bases from V and 1 base from J, with 13 bases in between. Germline V gives CDR1 LNHNV, CDR2 YYDKDF (reference sequence). The CDR3 runs to 17 residues. This clonotype was recorded at least ten times. Its target is not known. Amplification of TCR beta CDR3 regions used RNA as the template. The study used the HTBI primer set for a first-round RT-PCR of the TCR CDR3. TCRdb reprocessed the multiplex PCR reads via MiXCR and lists one record per CDR3 protein. The table includes 500,000 to 550,000 distinct CDR3 sequences, 20% detected once. The chain couples TRBV15 to TRBJ1-3; D is perhaps TRBD1 (5 bases). Sequenced input: blood. The TCR sequence derives from a man aged 18 to 35 with Graves' hyperthyroidism. This CDR3 is CATSRDPGTLSGNTIYF. As DNA, the CDR3 is TGTGCCACCAGCAGAGATCCGGGGACGCTTTCTGGAAACACCATATATTTT.